This TCR beta chain appears in the sequencing data of a study of T cell repertoires in ileal Crohn's disease. Assay: immunoSEQ multiplex PCR; the TCRdb copy retains only in-frame clones and omits some. This sample carries around 2,000 clones, 55% to 65% of them seen once, and the ten largest clones take under 13%. As to time point: neoterminal ileum biopsy at postoperative endoscopy, about 6 months after surgery. Adults with ileal or ileocolonic Crohn's disease and an indication for resection were eligible. Trimming left V 4 bases short and J 0 bases short, with 10 bases between. Germline CDR1 is MNHEY and CDR2 is SMNVEV (reference sequence). This CDR3 is built from 16 residues.

This receptor was identified in an adult with Crohn's disease. The chain uses TRBV27 and TRBJ2-6, with D possibly matching TRBD2 (6 bases). Sequenced input: ileal tissue. Written as DNA, the CDR3 is TGTGCCAGCAGTTATAGCGGAGCCTCTGGGGCCAACGTCCTGACTTTC. Translating it yields CASSYSGASGANVLTF. Supplemented by reference TRBV27 and TRBJ2-6, the full variable domain reads EAQVTQNPRYLITVTGKKLTVTCSQNMNHEYMSWYRQDPGLGLRQIYYSMNVEVTDKGDVPEGYKVSRKEKRNFPLILESPSPNQTSLYFCASSYSGASGANVLTFGAGSRLTVL.